This TCR beta chain was retrieved from a study of cytomegalovirus exposure and HLA in healthy donors. Germline loops: CDR1 SGHRS, CDR2 YFSETQ. The CDR3 sequence is 14 residues long. V dropped 1 base and J dropped 1 base, with 8 bases sitting between them. This clone has just a few counts. The PCR was carried out with 60 Vbeta primers and 13 Jbeta primers. Method: immunoSEQ multiplex PCR; TCRdb's copy keeps in-frame clones and lacks some. The profile shows approximately 130,000 clones, roughly 79% of them singletons. This receptor was identified in a woman between 50 and 59 years old in good health and CMV-seronegative. The sequenced sample consisted of PBMCs. This chain uses TRBV5-1 with TRBJ1-1, with D tentatively TRBD1 (5 bases). The CDR3 region has the DNA TGCGCCAGCAGCTTGAGGCAGGGGAACACTGAAGCTTTCTTT. It translates to CASSLRQGNTEAFF.